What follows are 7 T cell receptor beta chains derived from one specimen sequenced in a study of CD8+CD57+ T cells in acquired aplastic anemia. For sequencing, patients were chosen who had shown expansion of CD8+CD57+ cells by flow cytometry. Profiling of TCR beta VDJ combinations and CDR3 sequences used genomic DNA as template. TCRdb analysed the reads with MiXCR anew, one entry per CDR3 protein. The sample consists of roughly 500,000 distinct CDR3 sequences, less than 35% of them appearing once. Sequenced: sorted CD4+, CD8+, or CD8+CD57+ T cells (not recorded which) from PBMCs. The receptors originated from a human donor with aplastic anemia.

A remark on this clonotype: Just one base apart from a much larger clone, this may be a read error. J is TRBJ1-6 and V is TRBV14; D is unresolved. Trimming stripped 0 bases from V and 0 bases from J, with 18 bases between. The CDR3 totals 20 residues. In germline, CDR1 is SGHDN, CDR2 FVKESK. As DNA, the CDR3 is TGTGCCAGCAGCCAAGATCCGTTTGGTGTGGGTAGCTCCTATAATTCACCCCTCCACTTT. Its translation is CASSQDPFGVGSSYNSPLHF.

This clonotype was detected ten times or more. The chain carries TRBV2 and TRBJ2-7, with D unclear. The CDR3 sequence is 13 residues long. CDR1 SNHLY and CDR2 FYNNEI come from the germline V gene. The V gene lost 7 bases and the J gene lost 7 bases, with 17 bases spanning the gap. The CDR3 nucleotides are TGTGCCAGCAAAAACACCCCGGCTGGGGAGCAGTACTTC. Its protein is CASKNTPAGEQYF. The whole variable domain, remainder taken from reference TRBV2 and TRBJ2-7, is EPEVTQTPSHQVTQMGQEVILRCVPISNHLYFYWYRQILGQKVEFLVSFYNNEISEKSEIFDDQFSVERPDGSNFTLKIRSTKLEDSAMYFCASKNTPAGEQYFGPGTRLTVT.

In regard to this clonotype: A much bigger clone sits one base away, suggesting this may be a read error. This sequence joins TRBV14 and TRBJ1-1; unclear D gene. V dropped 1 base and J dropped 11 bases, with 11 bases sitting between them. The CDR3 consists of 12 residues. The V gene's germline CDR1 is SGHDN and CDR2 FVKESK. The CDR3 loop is CASSQGRARAFF. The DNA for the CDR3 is TGTGCCAGCAGCCAAGGACGGGCTCGGGCTTTCTTT.

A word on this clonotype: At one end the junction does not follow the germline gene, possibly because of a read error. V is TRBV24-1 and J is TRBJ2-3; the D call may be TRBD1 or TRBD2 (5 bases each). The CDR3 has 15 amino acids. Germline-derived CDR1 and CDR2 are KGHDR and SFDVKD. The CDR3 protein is CASSGLWDSTDTQYF. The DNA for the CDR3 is TGTGCCAGCAGTGGACTCTGGGACAGCACAGATACGCAGTATTTT.

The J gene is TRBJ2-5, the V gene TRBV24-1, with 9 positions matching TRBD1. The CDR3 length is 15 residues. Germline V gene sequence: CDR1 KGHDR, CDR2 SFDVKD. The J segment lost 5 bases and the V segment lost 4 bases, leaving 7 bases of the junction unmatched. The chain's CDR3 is CATSERDRAGETQYF. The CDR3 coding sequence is TGTGCCACCAGTGAGAGGGACAGGGCGGGGGAGACCCAGTACTTC.

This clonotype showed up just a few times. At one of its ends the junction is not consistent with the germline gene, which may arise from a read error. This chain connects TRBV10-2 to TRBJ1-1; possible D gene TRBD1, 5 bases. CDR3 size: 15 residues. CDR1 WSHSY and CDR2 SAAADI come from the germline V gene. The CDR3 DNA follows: TGTGCCAGCAGGACATTTGGGGGTACCCTCACTGAAGCTTTCTTT. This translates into CASRTFGGTLTEAFF.

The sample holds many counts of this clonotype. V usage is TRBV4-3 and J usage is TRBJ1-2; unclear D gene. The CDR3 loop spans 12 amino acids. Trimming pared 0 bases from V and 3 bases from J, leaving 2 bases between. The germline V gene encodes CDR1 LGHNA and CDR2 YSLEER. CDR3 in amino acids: CASSQEHYGYTF. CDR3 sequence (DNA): TGCGCCAGCAGCCAAGAACACTATGGCTACACCTTC.